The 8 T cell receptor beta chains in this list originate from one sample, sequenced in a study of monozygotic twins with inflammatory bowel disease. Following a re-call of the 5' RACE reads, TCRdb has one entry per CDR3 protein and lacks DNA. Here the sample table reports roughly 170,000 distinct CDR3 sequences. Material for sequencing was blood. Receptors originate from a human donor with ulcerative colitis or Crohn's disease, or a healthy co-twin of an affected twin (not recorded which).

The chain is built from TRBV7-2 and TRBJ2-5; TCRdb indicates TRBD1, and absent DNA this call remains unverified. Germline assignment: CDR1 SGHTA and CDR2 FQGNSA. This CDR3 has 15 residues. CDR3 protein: CASTKTVLGGETQYF.

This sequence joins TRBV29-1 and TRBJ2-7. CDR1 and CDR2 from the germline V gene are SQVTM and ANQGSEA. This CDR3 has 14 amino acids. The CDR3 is CSAFFSAGPYEQYF.

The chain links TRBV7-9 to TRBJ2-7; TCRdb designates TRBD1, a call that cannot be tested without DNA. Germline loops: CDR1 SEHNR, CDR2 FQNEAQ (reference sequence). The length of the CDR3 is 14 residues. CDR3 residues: CASSPGLGTYEQYF.

CDR3: CASKGPLVAYEQYF. The chain joins TRBV6-1 to TRBJ2-7; TCRdb picks TRBD1, but there is no DNA to check that call. The CDR3 spans 14 residues. Germline V CDR1 and CDR2: MNHNS, SASEGT.

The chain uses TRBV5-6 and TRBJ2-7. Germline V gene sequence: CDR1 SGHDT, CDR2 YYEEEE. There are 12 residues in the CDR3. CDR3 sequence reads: CASSLTGYEQYF. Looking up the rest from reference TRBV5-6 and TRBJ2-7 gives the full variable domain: DAGVTQSPTHLIKTRGQQVTLRCSPKSGHDTVSWYQQALGQGPQFIFQYYEEEERQRGNFPDRFSGHQFPNYSSELNVNALLLGDSALYLCASSLTGYEQYFGPGTRLTVT.

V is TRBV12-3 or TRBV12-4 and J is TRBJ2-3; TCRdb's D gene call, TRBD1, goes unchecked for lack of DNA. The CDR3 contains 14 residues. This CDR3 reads CASSPGSRPDTQYF.

The CDR3: CSARDRGGRRGNEQFF. The rearrangement links TRBV20-1 to TRBJ2-1; the D call from TCRdb, TRBD2, cannot be confirmed without DNA. Looked up from germline, CDR1 is DFQATT and CDR2 is SNEGSKA (reference sequence). This CDR3 comprises 16 residues.

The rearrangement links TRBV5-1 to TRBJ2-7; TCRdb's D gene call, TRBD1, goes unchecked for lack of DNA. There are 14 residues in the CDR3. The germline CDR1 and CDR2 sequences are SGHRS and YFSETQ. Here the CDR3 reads CASSSGQGSHEQYF.